These 7 T cell receptor beta chains came from one sample sequenced in a study of cytomegalovirus exposure and HLA in healthy donors. In the PCR, 60 Vbeta and 13 Jbeta primers were used. Libraries were prepared by immunoSEQ multiplex PCR; TCRdb keeps only in-frame clonotypes and omits some of them. The repertoire holds 100,000 to 150,000 clones, with about four fifths as singletons. Sequenced: PBMCs. These TCRs come from a female donor in good health and CMV-seropositive.

The chain joins TRBV5-4 to TRBJ1-2; D is perhaps TRBD1 (6 bases). The length of the CDR3 is 14 residues. In germline, CDR1 is SGHNT, CDR2 YYREEE (reference sequence). Trimming removed 2 bases at V and 2 bases at J, with 10 bases between. The CDR3 here is CASSLNRVNYGYTF. The CDR3, as DNA: TGTGCCAGCAGCTTAAACAGGGTAAACTATGGCTACACCTTC.

The J gene is TRBJ1-2, the V gene TRBV6-6; 7 bases agree with TRBD1. The CDR3 length is 14 residues. Germline CDR1 MNHNY, CDR2 SVGAGI (reference sequence). V lost 5 bases and J lost 3; bases outside the gene matches: 6. The DNA of the CDR3 is TGTGCCAGCAGTGACAGGGTGGTAGACTATGGCTACACCTTC. Its translation is CASSDRVVDYGYTF.

As DNA, the CDR3 is TGTGCCAGCAGTGAACGAAAGGGGACAGGGGTTTCACCCCTCCACTTT. Translation gives CASSERKGTGVSPLHF. V gene TRBV25-1 combines with J gene TRBJ1-6, with 10 bases lining up with TRBD1. V lost 2 bases to trimming and J lost 9 bases; unmatched junction nucleotides: 7. Germline CDR1 is MGHDK and CDR2 is SYGVNS. This CDR3 comprises 16 residues.

The table lists this clone with a few counts. The chain combines TRBV14 with TRBJ1-1; 7 nucleotides agree with TRBD1. CDR1 is SGHDN and CDR2 is FVKESK in the germline V gene. V lost 6 bases to trimming and J lost 6 bases; unmatched junction nucleotides: 10. CDR3 length equals 14 residues. CDR3 residues: CASSLQGNSAEAFF. CDR3 coding DNA: TGTGCCAGCAGTCTACAGGGGAACTCCGCTGAAGCTTTCTTT.

This clone was counted between two and nine times. V gene TRBV6-1 combines with J gene TRBJ2-7; 7 bases fit TRBD1. Losses at the gene ends were 5 bases for V and 0 bases for J; bases not matched to a gene: 4. Germline V CDR1 and CDR2: MNHNS, SASEGT. The length of the CDR3 is 14 residues. CDR3 sequence: CASSQNRGSYEQYF. In DNA form, the CDR3 reads TGTGCCAGCAGTCAAAACAGGGGCTCCTACGAGCAGTACTTC.

CDR3 loop: CASSFLGQGLGGYTF. DNA of the CDR3: TGTGCCAGCAGCTTTTTAGGGCAGGGTTTAGGGGGCTACACCTTC. The J gene is TRBJ1-2, the V gene TRBV7-8; D possibly corresponds to TRBD1 (5 bases). The CDR3 is 15 residues long. V was trimmed by 3 bases and J by 8 bases, leaving 19 bases between them. Germline V gene sequence: CDR1 SGHVS, CDR2 FQNEAQ. Complete variable domain (other parts from reference TRBV7-8 and TRBJ1-2): GAGVSQSPRYKVAKRGQDVALRCDPISGHVSLFWYQQALGQGPEFLTYFQNEAQLDKSGLPSDRFFAERPEGSVSTLKIQRTQQEDSAVYLCASSFLGQGLGGYTFGSGTRLTVV.

The CDR3 DNA reads TGTGCCAGCAGTGACTGGGCTGGTGGGTCCTACAATGAGCAGTTCTTC. Its translation: CASSDWAGGSYNEQFF. This sequence joins TRBV6-4 and TRBJ2-1; D is undetermined. Germline V lookup: CDR1 MRHNA, CDR2 SNTAGT. V lost 1 base and J lost 1, with 11 bases in between. This CDR3 spans 16 amino acids.